Listed below are T cell receptor beta chains from one sample, sequenced in a study of cytomegalovirus exposure and HLA in healthy donors. Data came from immunoSEQ multiplex PCR; TCRdb stores just in-frame clones and leaves some out. This sample has about 110,000 clones, with about 86% found just once. The material sequenced was PBMCs. Receptors were obtained from a woman in her 30s in good health and CMV-seronegative. Both conserved end residues are part of each CDR3. Each record gives: V gene, J gene, D gene, clone size, CDR3 DNA, CDR3 protein. D genes are given only for firm matches. The listing skips clone size in some rows; elsewhere it reads once, few, many or a size class.

TRBV7-2	TRBJ1-1	TRBD1	-	TGTGCCAGCAGCTTAGGAATAGGGACAGGGGCAGCGAGCTCTGAAGCTTTCTTT	CASSLGIGTGAASSEAFF
TRBV5-1	TRBJ2-1	TRBD2	-	TGCGCCAGCTCGAAGTCCTCGGGAGGGCCGGGTGATGAGCAGTTCTTC	CASSKSSGGPGDEQFF
TRBV10-1	TRBJ1-1	-	few	TGCGCCAGCATGAGAGGGTTGGGCACTGAAGCTTTCTTT	CASMRGLGTEAFF
TRBV28	TRBJ2-7	TRBD1	-	TGTGCCAGCATGATCCAGACAGGGGATACCTACGAGCAGTACTTC	CASMIQTGDTYEQYF
TRBV27	TRBJ2-7	TRBD2	-	TGTGCCAGCAGCCGGGCGGCGGGAGGTTACGAGCAGTACTTC	CASSRAAGGYEQYF
TRBV30	TRBJ2-1	TRBD2	-	TGTGCCTGGAGTGTATGGGTGGGAGCGGGAGGGTGGGATGAGCAGTTCTTC	CAWSVWVGAGGWDEQFF
TRBV2	TRBJ2-2	-	-	TGTGCCAGCAGCCTCAGCGGGTCCACCGGGGAGCTGTTTTTT	CASSLSGSTGELFF
TRBV27	TRBJ2-3	TRBD1	-	TGTGCCAGCAGACAAACAGGGGTCACAGCCACAGATACGCAGTATTTT	CASRQTGVTATDTQYF
TRBV1	TRBJ2-7	-	-	TGCACCAGCAGCCAACCGGGAGACGATTACGAGCAGTACTTC	CTSSQPGDDYEQYF
TRBV4-1	TRBJ2-5	TRBD2	-	TGCGCCAGCAGCCGCGCCCCAGCGGGGGACCCTCAAGAGACCCAGTACTTC	CASSRAPAGDPQETQYF
TRBV7-2	TRBJ2-6	TRBD2	-	TGTGCCAGCAAAACAACTAGCGGGAGTTCTGGGGCCAACGTCCTGACTTTC	CASKTTSGSSGANVLTF
TRBV5-1	TRBJ2-5	-	-	TGCGCCAGCAGCAGCTCTACCGCCGAGACCCAGTACTTC	CASSSSTAETQYF
TRBV5-1	TRBJ2-5	TRBD1	-	TGCGCCAGCAGCCGGGCTCCGGGACAGGGGGATGAGACCCAGTACTTC	CASSRAPGQGDETQYF
TRBV29-1	TRBJ2-3	TRBD2	-	TGCAGCGTTGGCGCCGGGGGGAGCACAGATACGCAGTATTTT	CSVGAGGSTDTQYF
TRBV5-6	TRBJ1-5	-	-	TGTGCCAGCAGCTTGGCAGGGGGCAATCAGCCCCAGCATTTT	CASSLAGGNQPQHF
TRBV7-9	TRBJ2-7	-	-	TGTGCCAGCAGCCTAGACAGGTTCGAGCAGTACTTC	CASSLDRFEQYF
TRBV5-1	TRBJ2-7	-	-	TGCGCCAGCAGCTTGGCTGCGACGGGAGTTCGTCGCGAGCAGTACTTC	CASSLAATGVRREQYF
TRBV25-1	TRBJ2-5	-	-	TGTGCCAGCAGGTTGACGGGGAAGGAGACCCAGTACTTC	CASRLTGKETQYF
TRBV14	TRBJ1-1	-	-	TGTGCCAGCAGCCAGACATGGAACACTGAAGCTTTCTTT	CASSQTWNTEAFF
TRBV5-1	TRBJ1-1	TRBD1	-	TGCGCCAGCAGCTGGGGACAGTCGGTCATGAACACTGAAGCTTTCTTT	CASSWGQSVMNTEAFF
TRBV19	TRBJ2-3	-	-	TGTGCCAGTAGTACACTTGATACGCAGTATTTT	CASSTLDTQYF
TRBV6-5	TRBJ2-1	-	once	TGTGCCAGCAGTTCCCCGGGGAGTCCGTCAGATAAGCAGTTCTTC	CASSSPGSPSDKQFF
TRBV15	TRBJ1-4	-	-	TGTGCCACCAGCAGACCTAACGACAGGAATAATGAAAAACTGTTTTTT	CATSRPNDRNNEKLFF
TRBV28	TRBJ1-3	-	-	TGTGCCAGCAGTTTAGGGCAGTCCGCCTCGGGAAACACCATATATTTT	CASSLGQSASGNTIYF
TRBV6-1	TRBJ1-6	TRBD1	-	TGTGCCAGCAGTGACTGGGACAGCTCCTATAATTCACCCCTCCACTTT	CASSDWDSSYNSPLHF
TRBV12-5	TRBJ2-3	TRBD2	-	TGTGCTAGTGGTTTATTAGCGGGAGGGCCGGTTGAGTATTTT	CASGLLAGGPVEYF
TRBV4-3	TRBJ2-1	-	-	TGCGCCAGCAGCCAAGTTGTGGGCTATGAGCAGTTCTTC	CASSQVVGYEQFF
TRBV27	TRBJ2-7	-	once	TGTGCCAGCAGTCCCGCTCGGAGGGACAGCCACTACGAGCAGTACTTC	CASSPARRDSHYEQYF
TRBV4-3	TRBJ1-2	TRBD1	few	TGCGCCAGCAGTCCAGACAGGGGAATCTCTGGCTACACCTTC	CASSPDRGISGYTF
TRBV19	TRBJ2-7	TRBD2	-	TGTGCCAGTAGTTTCCGGACTAGAGACGAGCAGTACTTC	CASSFRTRDEQYF
TRBV7-9	TRBJ2-2	TRBD2	once	TGTGCCAGCAGCTTTAGCGGGAGGGCCAACACCGGGGAGCTGTTTTTT	CASSFSGRANTGELFF
TRBV27	TRBJ2-3	TRBD2	-	TGTGCCAGCAGTTGGGAGGGGCGGTGGGCAGATACGCAGTATTTT	CASSWEGRWADTQYF
TRBV7-2	TRBJ2-1	TRBD2	-	TGTGCCAGCAGCTTAGTTGTAGCGGGATCCTACAATGAGCAGTTCTTC	CASSLVVAGSYNEQFF
TRBV29-1	TRBJ1-3	TRBD1	-	TGCAGCGTAGGACAGGTCTCTGGAAACACCATATATTTT	CSVGQVSGNTIYF
TRBV7-2	TRBJ2-5	TRBD2	-	TGTGCCAGCAGCTTATTTCGGGCGGGGGGGGCTGAGACCCAGTACTTC	CASSLFRAGGAETQYF
TRBV2	TRBJ2-3	TRBD2	-	TGTGCCTCCAGCGGGAGGGGGAGCACAGATACGCAGTATTTT	CASSGRGSTDTQYF
TRBV9	TRBJ1-1	-	-	TGTGCCAGCAGCTGGAGGGCAGCTGAAGCTTTCTTT	CASSWRAAEAFF
TRBV10-3	TRBJ2-4	TRBD2	-	TGTGCCATCAGTGAGCCGGGACTAGCGGAAGCCAAAAACATTCAGTACTTC	CAISEPGLAEAKNIQYF
TRBV2	TRBJ1-5	-	-	TGTGCCAGCAGTGAAGGCCGGAGCTCTAATCAGCCCCAGCATTTT	CASSEGRSSNQPQHF
TRBV5-1	TRBJ1-4	TRBD1	-	TGCGCCAGCAGCTTGGGTTCCGGGACAGGGGAACTGTTTTTT	CASSLGSGTGELFF
TRBV29-1	TRBJ2-5	TRBD1	-	TGCAGCACCTGGACAGGGCAAGAGACCCAGTACTTC	CSTWTGQETQYF
TRBV5-6	TRBJ2-1	TRBD1	-	TGTGCCAGCAGCCTTACGGGACAGGGGGGTAACAATGAGCAGTTCTTC	CASSLTGQGGNNEQFF
TRBV9	TRBJ2-3	-	-	TGTGCCAGCAGCGGTGGCCAGGTAGATGCGCAGTATTTT	CASSGGQVDAQYF
TRBV6-5	TRBJ2-2	TRBD2	-	TGTGCCAGCAAAGGGGACTACGGGGAGCTGTTTTTT	CASKGDYGELFF
TRBV11-3	TRBJ2-3	TRBD1	once	TGTGCCAGCAGCCCCGGGACAGGGGTCTTCGGGGGAGATACGCAGTATTTT	CASSPGTGVFGGDTQYF
TRBV5-1	TRBJ2-7	TRBD2	-	TGCGCCAGCAGCTTGGTGATAGCGGGAGTGCGGGAGCAGTACTTC	CASSLVIAGVREQYF
TRBV27	TRBJ1-5	-	-	TGTGCCAGCAGTTTACGTCTCGGGAGCAATCAGCCCCAGCATTTT	CASSLRLGSNQPQHF
TRBV7-9	TRBJ2-3	-	-	TGTTCCAGCAGCTTAGCGCTCACAGGGAGTACAGATACGCAGTATTTT	CSSSLALTGSTDTQYF
TRBV12-5	TRBJ1-4	-	-	TGTGCTAGTGCCGCACTGAGGGAAAAACTGTTTTTT	CASAALREKLFF
TRBV4-1	TRBJ2-7	TRBD2	-	TGCGCCAGCAGCCAAGATCCTAGCGGGATTGTCTACGAGCAGTACTTC	CASSQDPSGIVYEQYF
TRBV19	TRBJ2-4	-	-	TGTGCCAGTAGTACATGGAGACAGAGACTAGCCAAAAACATTCAGTACTTC	CASSTWRQRLAKNIQYF
TRBV5-1	TRBJ2-4	TRBD2	-	TGCGCCAGCAGCTTGCGGGGCCTAGCGGGAGGCCTCAAAAACATTCAGTACTTC	CASSLRGLAGGLKNIQYF
TRBV7-3	TRBJ2-1	TRBD2	-	TGTGCCAGCAGCAGCAATAGCGGGAGGGCCTACAATGAGCAGTTCTTC	CASSSNSGRAYNEQFF
TRBV28	TRBJ2-3	-	-	TGTGCCAGCAGCACCGGGACTTTCTACAGTAGCACAGATACGCAGTATTTT	CASSTGTFYSSTDTQYF
TRBV28	TRBJ2-6	TRBD2	once	TGTGCCAGCAGTTTATGGGGGGGGGACTCTGGGGCCAACGTCCTGACTTTC	CASSLWGGDSGANVLTF
TRBV5-1	TRBJ2-7	TRBD2	-	TGCGCCAGCAGCTTGGGTCTAGCGGGCGACTACGAGCAGTACTTC	CASSLGLAGDYEQYF
TRBV18	TRBJ2-3	TRBD2	-	TGTGCCAGCTCACCAGGGGGAGGGCCTATTGGAGATACGCAGTATTTT	CASSPGGGPIGDTQYF
TRBV29-1	TRBJ2-2	-	-	TGCAGCGTTGAGGGCCTCCTAGCACAGAACACCGGGGAGCTGTTTTTT	CSVEGLLAQNTGELFF
TRBV7-9	TRBJ2-1	-	-	TGTTCCAGCAGCCCAGGACTCCTTAGCGAATACAATGAGCAGTTCTTC	CSSSPGLLSEYNEQFF